The clone carrying this T cell receptor beta chain showed up just once. The antigen is not known. The source of the sample is a study of T cell repertoires in cytomegalovirus infection. Looking at the study overall: Indicated by public TCR beta signatures were CMV infection and matching HLA type. The study's findings and limits: HLA-C-restricted CMV-specific TCR beta clonotypes prevailed in the ex vivo response. Accumulated public TCR beta family frequency recognized individuals carrying CMV together with the relevant HLA.

V lost 0 bases and J 1 base, leaving 10 bases between the germline ends. The CDR3 contains 15 residues. TCRdb processed the reads anew with MiXCR; each CDR3 protein has one entry. The profile shows some 180,000 distinct CDR3 sequences, roughly a sixth of them singletons. The sequenced sample was CD8+ T cells from PBMCs. This TCR was recovered from a human donor in good health (CMV status not recorded). Some clones in this sample may be carry-over from other donors' samples. The rearrangement uses TRBV5-3 and TRBJ1-1; unclear D gene. TRBV5-3 is placed among ORFs of uncertain function. The CDR3 protein is CARSLAPKANTEAFF. CDR3 sequence (DNA): TGTGCCAGAAGCTTGGCCCCGAAAGCGAACACTGAAGCTTTCTTT.